The entry that follows covers one TCR beta chain sequence. Its antigen remains unknown. V dropped 3 bases and J dropped 0 bases, with 9 bases sitting between them. CDR3 length: 14 amino acids. Germline CDR1 is SGDLS and CDR2 is YYNGEE. This sample was included in a study of cytomegalovirus exposure and HLA in healthy donors. In the PCR, 60 Vbeta and 13 Jbeta primers were used. TCRdb's copy holds only in-frame clones and misses some; the assay was immunoSEQ multiplex PCR. The sample shows 150,000 to 200,000 clones, approximately 80% of them seen only once. Whole-study results and caveats: Clonal expansion, a later analysis showed, was greater in HLA-associated TCR beta chains than in equally common others. In a later analysis, a genetic analysis reported fewer productive-TCR N-insertions in an Asian-associated ancestry cluster than the cohort average.

The sequence came from a woman aged 40 to 49 in good health and CMV-seronegative. The chain has TRBV9 and TRBJ1-1; D unresolved. The sequenced material came from PBMCs. The CDR3 region is CASSAIRMNTEAFF. CDR3 nucleotide sequence: TGTGCCAGCAGCGCAATCAGGATGAACACTGAAGCTTTCTTT. The full variable domain, with the rest looked up from reference TRBV9 and TRBJ1-1, is DSGVTQTPKHLITATGQRVTLRCSPRSGDLSVYWYQQSLDQGLQFLIQYYNGEERAKGNILERFSAQQFPDLHSELNLSSLELGDSALYFCASSAIRMNTEAFFGQGTRLTVV.